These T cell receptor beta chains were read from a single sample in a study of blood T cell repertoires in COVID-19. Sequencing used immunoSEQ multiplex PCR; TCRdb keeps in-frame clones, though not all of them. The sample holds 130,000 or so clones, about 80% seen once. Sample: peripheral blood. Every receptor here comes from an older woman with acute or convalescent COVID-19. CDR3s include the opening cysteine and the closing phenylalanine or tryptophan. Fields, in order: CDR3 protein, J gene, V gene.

CDR3 protein: CASSFGTGRANYGYTF
J gene: TRBJ1-2
V gene: TRBV5-1

CDR3 protein: CSVVGDGYTF
J gene: TRBJ1-2
V gene: TRBV29-1

CDR3 protein: CASSSRVEERIF
J gene: TRBJ1-1
V gene: TRBV12-3/TRBV12-4

CDR3 protein: CASSLGRAYNEQFF
J gene: TRBJ2-1
V gene: TRBV5-6

CDR3 protein: CATSDPGQPHYGYTF
J gene: TRBJ1-2
V gene: TRBV24-1

CDR3 protein: CSVGVSGNEKLFF
J gene: TRBJ1-4
V gene: TRBV29-1

CDR3 protein: CASRGTENYGYTF
J gene: TRBJ1-2
V gene: TRBV12-3/TRBV12-4

CDR3 protein: CASSKNMITDDTQYF
J gene: TRBJ2-3
V gene: TRBV3-1/TRBV3-2

CDR3 protein: CASINTGGPEAFF
J gene: TRBJ1-1
V gene: TRBV23-1

CDR3 protein: CASGLAGGGSDTQYF
J gene: TRBJ2-3
V gene: TRBV12-5

CDR3 protein: CASSGQGRHQPQHF
J gene: TRBJ1-5
V gene: TRBV6-5

CDR3 protein: CASSFGTGNTEAFF
J gene: TRBJ1-1
V gene: TRBV27

CDR3 protein: CASSIYPRDEQFF
J gene: TRBJ2-1
V gene: TRBV7-6

CDR3 protein: CASGLVIGEGAEAFF
J gene: TRBJ1-1
V gene: TRBV12-5